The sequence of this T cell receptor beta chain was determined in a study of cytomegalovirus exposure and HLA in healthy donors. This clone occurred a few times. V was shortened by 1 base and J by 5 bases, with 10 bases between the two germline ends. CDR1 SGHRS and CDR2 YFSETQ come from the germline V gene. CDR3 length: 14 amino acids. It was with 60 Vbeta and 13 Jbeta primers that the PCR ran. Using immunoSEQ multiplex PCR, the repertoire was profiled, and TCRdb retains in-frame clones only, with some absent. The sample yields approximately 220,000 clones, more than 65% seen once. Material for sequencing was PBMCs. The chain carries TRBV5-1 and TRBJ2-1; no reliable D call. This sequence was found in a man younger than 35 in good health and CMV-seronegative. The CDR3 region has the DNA TGCGCCAGCAGCTTGCTCCCGCGCGACAATGAGCAGTTCTTC. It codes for CASSLLPRDNEQFF.